This entry concerns a single T cell receptor beta chain. Its antigen has not been determined. No much larger clonotype is one base removed from it; base qualities were not supplied. The trial excluded patients who had a history of autoimmune disease or were on systemic immunosuppression. Peripheral blood for TCR sequencing was collected from all dose cohorts at baseline, on cycle 4 day 1, and on cycle 7 day 1. The samples were taken from a phase I, first-in-human, multicenter, open-label dose-escalation trial of ivuxolimab. Adults with locally advanced or metastatic melanoma, renal cell, hepatocellular, or head and neck squamous cell carcinoma were enrolled in the trial. Before TCR sequencing, CD4+ T cells and CD8+ T cells from peripheral blood were sorted into separate populations. Including the terminal cysteine and phenylalanine, the CDR3 comprises 14 residues. Only the CDR3 DNA stays, 42 bases, in frame from base 1. According to the germline V gene, CDR1 reads MNHEY and CDR2 reads SVGAGI. V lost 0 bases and J lost 5 bases; the stretch between them is 10 bases long.

The data belong to a study of OX40 agonist ivuxolimab in advanced cancers. About the study as a whole: Ivuxolimab, which targeted the costimulatory receptor OX40 (CD134), was an agonistic, fully human IgG2 monoclonal antibody. Intravenous ivuxolimab was administered to patients every 2 weeks at six dose levels: 0.01, 0.1, 0.3, 1.5, 3 and 10 mg/kg. Among the approximately 50 dose-escalation patients, around 19 had hepatocellular carcinoma, roughly 15 melanoma, 9 renal cell carcinoma and 9 head and neck cancer. In the dose-escalation cohort, 82.7% of patients were male, and the mean age was approximately 60 years, with a range of 23 to 79. Patients were allowed to have had prior anti-PD-1, anti-PD-L1 or anti-CTLA-4 therapy, and approximately 37% of the dose-escalation patients had been treated with checkpoint inhibitors. Partial responses were achieved by three dose-escalation patients, of whom one had hepatocellular carcinoma and two had cutaneous melanoma. Peripheral TCRbeta sequencing was intended to test whether TCR sequence diversity was altered and clonal T-cell expansion was caused by ivuxolimab. The paper covers the monotherapy dose-escalation part of the phase I ivuxolimab trial, which included N ≈ 50 patients.

Genomic DNA was extracted from sorted cells for sequencing of the TCRbeta CDR3 region. The immunoSEQ Assay was used for sequencing of TCRbeta CDR3 regions. TCRdb provides this immuneACCESS table in a form limited to in-frame rearrangements. Some clones are lacking; in checked studies, under half of them reflect an unresolved V gene, and why the rest are absent is not known. A total of around 76,000 clones appear in this sample, about 87% of them only once. Approximately 0.54% of the sample is held by the ten biggest clonotypes. The investigation overall reported the following: The antigen specificity of the peripheral T cells that underwent clonal expansion was not determined. After ivuxolimab, more expanded clones were found on average in CD8+ T cells than in CD4+ T cells. Low levels of normalized T-cell clonal expansion were also seen in some patients who did not respond. In the 0.1-3.0 mg/kg groups, partial responders were among the patients with the lowest normalized peripheral clonal expansion, particularly in CD8+ T cells. At doses from 0.1 to 3.0 mg/kg, clonal expansion was seen in both CD4+ and CD8+ blood T cells between baseline and week 6.

This receptor was identified in an adult with an advanced solid tumor such as melanoma, head and neck, liver or kidney cancer. The sequence links TRBV6-5 to TRBJ2-5; the D gene cannot be resolved reliably. Here the sequenced sample was CD4+ or CD8+ T cells sorted from blood, taken in a trial of the OX40 agonist ivuxolimab. The nucleotide sequence is TGTGCCAGCAGTTACTCCCGGGCCTGGGAGACCCAGTACTTC. The resulting protein is CASSYSRAWETQYF.